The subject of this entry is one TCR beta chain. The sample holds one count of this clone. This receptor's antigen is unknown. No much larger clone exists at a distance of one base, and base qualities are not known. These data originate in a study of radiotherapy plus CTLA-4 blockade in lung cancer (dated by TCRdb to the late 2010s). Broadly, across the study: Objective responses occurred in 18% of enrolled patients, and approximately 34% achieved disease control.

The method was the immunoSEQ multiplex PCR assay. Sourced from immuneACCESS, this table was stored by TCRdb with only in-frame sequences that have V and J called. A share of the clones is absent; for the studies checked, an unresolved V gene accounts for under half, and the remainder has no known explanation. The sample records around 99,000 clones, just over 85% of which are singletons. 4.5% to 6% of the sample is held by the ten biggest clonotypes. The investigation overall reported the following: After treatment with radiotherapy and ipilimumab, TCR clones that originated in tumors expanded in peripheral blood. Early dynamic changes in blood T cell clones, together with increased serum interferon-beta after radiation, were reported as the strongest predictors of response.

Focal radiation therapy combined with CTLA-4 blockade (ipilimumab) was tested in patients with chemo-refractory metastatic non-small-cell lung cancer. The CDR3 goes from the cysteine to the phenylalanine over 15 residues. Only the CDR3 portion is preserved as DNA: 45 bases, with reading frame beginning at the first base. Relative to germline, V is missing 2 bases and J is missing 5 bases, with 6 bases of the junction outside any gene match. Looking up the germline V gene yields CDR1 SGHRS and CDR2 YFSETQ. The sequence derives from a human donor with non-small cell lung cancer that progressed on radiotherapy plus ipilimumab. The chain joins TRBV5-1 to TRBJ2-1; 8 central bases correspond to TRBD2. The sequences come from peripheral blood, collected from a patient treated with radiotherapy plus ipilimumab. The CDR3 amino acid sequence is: CASSFIAGSDNEQFF. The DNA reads TGCGCCAGCAGCTTCATAGCGGGATCTGACAATGAGCAGTTCTTC.